This TCR beta chain was captured by sequencing in a study of shared T cell receptors in the human thymus. This CDR3 has 14 residues. The germline V and J ends were trimmed by 3 bases and 8 bases, with 15 bases remaining between them. The V gene's germline CDR1 is SGHTS and CDR2 YDEGEE. Sequencing was performed with immunoSEQ multiplex PCR; in TCRdb, only in-frame clones are kept and a portion is missing. The sample holds hundreds of thousands of clones, 88% seen once. These data also formed part of another study, on human thymus T cells. From that paper: Corrective surgery for congenital heart defects was being performed on the healthy Finnish infants who served as donors. Related research found strongly overlapping thymic repertoires in unrelated individuals.

The clonotype comes from a boy less than two years old with a congenital heart defect. Specimen: thymocytes. The chain carries TRBV5-8 and TRBJ2-1, with a possible D match to TRBD1 (6 bases). The CDR3 is CASSSIHRDDEQFF. The CDR3 DNA reads as TGTGCCAGCAGCTCAATTCACAGGGATGATGAGCAGTTCTTC.